This T cell receptor beta chain was sequenced in a study of identical twins. The study, taken as a whole, reports: Its conclusions, products of cross-sectional statistical analysis, did not come from following the same donors.

The CDR3 length is 14 residues. V lost 7 bases to trimming and J lost 0 bases, with 9 bases between them. The germline CDR1 and CDR2 sequences are MNHNS and SASEGT. This clonotype was recorded a few times. Its antigen is not known. TCRdb called the 5' RACE reads again in MiXCR, with one record for every CDR3 protein. The sample lists about 700,000 distinct CDR3 sequences, 8.6% occurring once. A further study also used this sample, focusing on yellow fever vaccine responses in identical twins.

The chain employs TRBV6-1 and TRBJ2-2; D is possibly TRBD1 (5 bases). Source material: PBMCs. This TCR derives from a woman between 18 and 29 years old in good health. In DNA form, the CDR3 reads TGTGCCAGCACCCGACAGACGAACACCGGGGAGCTGTTTTTT. This encodes CASTRQTNTGELFF.